A selection of T cell receptor beta chains follows, all from one sample in a study of blood T cell repertoires in COVID-19. Produced via immunoSEQ multiplex PCR; TCRdb's table is partial and in-frame only. The table has more than 90,000 clones, about 70% seen once. The sequencing input was peripheral blood. All receptors derive from a woman aged 60 to 75 in a cohort sampled during active or convalescent COVID-19. CDR3s include the opening cysteine and the closing phenylalanine or tryptophan. Fields, in order: J gene, clone size, D gene, V gene, CDR3 protein, CDR3 DNA. D genes are given only for firm matches. Part of the rows lack a size; the others show once, few, many or a class for expanded clones.

TRBJ1-2 NA NA TRBV5-4 CASSSPLGGEGYGYTF TGTGCCAGCAGCTCCCCCCTCGGGGGAGAGGGCTATGGCTACACCTTC
TRBJ2-7 NA NA TRBV9 CASSVAVIDEQYF TGTGCCAGCAGCGTAGCGGTGATCGACGAGCAGTACTTC
TRBJ2-7 few TRBD1 TRBV19 CASSSDRARTYEQYF TGTGCCAGTAGTTCGGACAGGGCCCGAACCTACGAGCAGTACTTC
TRBJ1-4 NA NA TRBV2 CASVGDRIIHGEKLFF TGTGCCAGTGTTGGAGACAGGATTATTCATGGTGAAAAACTGTTTTTT
TRBJ2-4 NA TRBD2 TRBV7-2 CASSLGSGGINIQYF TGTGCCAGCAGCTTAGGTAGCGGGGGAATAAACATTCAGTACTTC
TRBJ2-2 NA NA TRBV28 CASPRPGPTNTGELFF TGTGCCAGCCCAAGGCCAGGGCCCACGAACACCGGGGAGCTGTTTTTT
TRBJ1-6 NA TRBD1 TRBV6-1 CASSERPGAGGNSPLHF TGTGCCAGCAGTGAAAGGCCCGGTGCAGGGGGGAATTCACCCCTCCACTTT
TRBJ1-1 NA NA TRBV30 CAWKPQVYTEAFF TGTGCCTGGAAACCCCAGGTATACACTGAAGCTTTCTTT
TRBJ1-4 NA NA TRBV4-1 CASSHLMGRGNEKLFF TGCGCCAGCAGCCACCTCATGGGCAGGGGTAATGAAAAACTGTTTTTT
TRBJ2-1 few TRBD2 TRBV4-1 CASSLRTSGGMGSYNEQFF TGCGCCAGCAGCCTCCGGACTAGCGGGGGGATGGGCTCCTACAATGAGCAGTTCTTC
TRBJ2-2 few NA TRBV5-1 CASSLVGRGSGELFF TGCGCCAGCAGCTTGGTGGGCAGGGGATCCGGGGAGCTGTTTTTT
TRBJ1-3 NA NA TRBV20-1 CSASGTSGNTIYF TGCAGTGCTAGTGGGACATCTGGAAACACCATATATTTT
TRBJ2-1 NA NA TRBV7-2 CASSFLPGHNYNEQFF TGTGCCAGCAGCTTCCTTCCGGGACACAACTACAATGAGCAGTTCTTC
TRBJ2-7 NA NA TRBV5-1 CASSLVYSSYEQYF TGCGCCAGCAGCTTGGTTTACAGCTCCTACGAGCAGTACTTC
TRBJ2-3 NA TRBD2 TRBV9 CASSVSGGATDTQYF TGTGCCAGCAGCGTTAGCGGGGGGGCCACAGATACGCAGTATTTT
TRBJ1-2 NA NA TRBV30 CAWSVFEDGYTF TGTGCCTGGAGTGTATTTGAGGATGGCTACACCTTC
TRBJ2-3 NA NA TRBV5-1 CASRGGNLADTQYF TGCGCCAGCAGAGGAGGGAACCTGGCTGATACGCAGTATTTT
TRBJ2-2 NA NA TRBV7-9 CASSIGAGANTGELFF TGTGCCAGCAGCATTGGAGCAGGGGCCAACACCGGGGAGCTGTTTTTT
TRBJ2-5 NA NA TRBV10-1 CASTRPRQVQETQYF TGCGCCAGCACTCGTCCCAGGCAGGTCCAAGAGACCCAGTACTTC
TRBJ1-2 NA TRBD1 TRBV24-1 CATSDVYLGQNYGYTF TGTGCCACCAGTGATGTCTATTTGGGACAGAACTATGGCTACACCTTC
TRBJ2-3 NA NA TRBV7-8 CASSSFPLTDTQYF TGTGCCAGCAGCTCCTTCCCCCTTACAGATACGCAGTATTTT
TRBJ1-1 NA NA TRBV10-1 CASSDPGMNTEAFF TGCGCCAGCAGTGACCCAGGGATGAACACTGAAGCTTTCTTT
TRBJ2-7 NA TRBD1 TRBV2 CASSGDRVYEQYF TGTGCCAGCAGTGGGGACAGGGTCTACGAGCAGTACTTC
TRBJ2-7 NA TRBD1 TRBV5-5 CASSLVPDRAEYEQYF TGTGCCAGCAGCTTGGTACCAGACAGGGCGGAGTACGAGCAGTACTTC
TRBJ1-1 NA NA TRBV27 CASSSVEGRINTEAFF TGTGCCAGCAGTTCTGTGGAGGGACGGATTAACACTGAAGCTTTCTTT
TRBJ2-7 NA NA TRBV28 CASSSALTGIDEQYF TGTGCCAGCAGCAGTGCCCTAACAGGGATCGACGAGCAGTACTTC
TRBJ1-1 few NA TRBV18 CASSPGIRNTEAFF TGTGCCAGCTCACCAGGTATCAGAAACACTGAAGCTTTCTTT